The rows below give T cell receptor beta chains drawn from one sample of a study of T cells in Graves' hyperthyroidism and ophthalmopathy. TCRdb used MiXCR to reprocess the multiplex PCR reads, holding one entry per CDR3 protein. The sample has 490,000 or so distinct CDR3 sequences, about 20% seen once. What was sequenced was blood. These receptors were taken from a woman aged 65 to 85 with Graves' ophthalmopathy. Each CDR3 is given with its conserved first and last residue. The D gene is left open where the match is weak. Expanded clones are given a class, and other clones once, few, many or no size at all.

V gene	D gene	clone size	J gene	CDR3 protein	CDR3 DNA
TRBV6-5	TRBD1	few	TRBJ2-7	CASTRDRADEQYF	TGTGCCAGCACCCGGGACAGGGCGGACGAGCAGTACTTC
TRBV7-7	NA	few	TRBJ2-1	CASSLGRFNEQFF	TGTGCTAGCAGCCTCGGACGCTTTAATGAGCAGTTCTTC
TRBV28	TRBD2	many	TRBJ2-7	CASSSSGRRGEQYF	TGTGCCAGCAGTTCTAGCGGGAGGAGGGGCGAGCAGTACTTC
TRBV11-2	NA	few	TRBJ1-1	CASSYPRGGAFF	TGTGCCAGCAGCTACCCACGGGGGGGGGCTTTCTTT
TRBV11-1	TRBD2	NA	TRBJ2-1	CASGAGLQNNEQLF	TGTGCCAGCGGAGCGGGACTACAGAACAATGAGCAGCTCTTC
TRBV6-4	NA	NA	TRBJ1-1	CASKLSGSDTEAFF	TGTGCCAGCAAATTGTCAGGGTCGGACACTGAAGCTTTCTTT
TRBV10-3	NA	NA	TRBJ2-2	CASEALANTGELFF	TGTGCCTCGGAGGCCCTAGCGAACACCGGGGAGCTGTTTTTT
TRBV27	NA	NA	TRBJ1-1	CASSLSRTLQAEAFF	TGTGCCAGCAGTTTATCGAGAACTCTGCAGGCTGAAGCTTTCTTT
TRBV7-2	NA	few	TRBJ2-2	CASSRWGPSSGELFF	TGTGCCAGCAGCCGATGGGGCCCAAGTTCTGGGGAGCTGTTTTTT
TRBV12-5	NA	NA	TRBJ2-7	CASGPYGTYEQYF	TGTGCTAGTGGTCCCTATGGTACCTACGAGCAGTACTTC
TRBV18	NA	NA	TRBJ2-1	CASSRNVRGWNEQFF	TGTGCCAGCTCACGAAACGTCAGGGGTTGGAATGAGCAGTTCTTC
TRBV6-2/TRBV6-3	TRBD1	NA	TRBJ1-5	CASKKQGADQPQHF	TGTGCCAGCAAGAAACAGGGGGCTGATCAGCCCCAGCATTTT
TRBV30	TRBD1	few	TRBJ1-5	CAWKSAGGPNQPQHF	TGTGCCTGGAAGAGCGCAGGGGGCCCCAATCAGCCCCAGCATTTT
TRBV2	NA	NA	TRBJ1-2	CASSPKYGYTF	TGTGCCAGCAGTCCGAAGTATGGCTACACCTTC
TRBV27	TRBD1	NA	TRBJ1-2	CASSATGGRTFRNYGYTF	TGTGCCAGCAGTGCCACAGGGGGCAGAACATTCAGAAACTATGGCTACACCTTC
TRBV3-1	NA	once	TRBJ1-2	CASSLGPREPYGYTF	TGTGCCAGCAGCTTAGGCCCCAGGGAACCTTATGGCTACACCTTC
TRBV6-1	TRBD1	NA	TRBJ2-7	CATTGTGIWGLRYEQYF	TGTGCCACAACCGGGACAGGGATTTGGGGGCTTCGATACGAGCAGTACTTC
TRBV5-6	NA	NA	TRBJ2-7	CASSFSRGYSYEQYF	TGTGCCAGCAGCTTCTCAAGGGGATACTCCTACGAGCAGTACTTC
TRBV6-2/TRBV6-3	TRBD2	NA	TRBJ2-1	CASSYGTIHNEQFF	TGTGCCAGCAGTTACGGGACTATCCACAATGAGCAGTTCTTC
TRBV6-2/TRBV6-3	NA	NA	TRBJ2-4	CASNQGAGNIQYF	TGTGCCAGCAATCAAGGGGCCGGAAACATTCAGTACTTC
TRBV12-3/TRBV12-4	NA	many	TRBJ1-5	CASSLGSWNSNQPQHF	TGTGCCAGCAGTTTAGGGAGCTGGAATAGCAATCAGCCCCAGCATTTT
TRBV20-1	TRBD2	few	TRBJ2-1	CSSGLAGGEQFF	TGCAGTTCGGGACTAGCGGGAGGCGAGCAGTTCTTC
TRBV12-3/TRBV12-4	TRBD2	few	TRBJ2-2	CASSQLAGAGELFF	TGTGCCAGCAGTCAACTAGCGGGCGCCGGGGAGCTGTTTTTT
TRBV11-3	NA	few	TRBJ2-3	CASSLGHGAAEGNTQYF	TGTGCCAGCAGCTTAGGGCACGGGGCCGCGGAAGGGAATACGCAGTATTTT
TRBV10-3	NA	NA	TRBJ2-2	CAISGTPGAGELFF	TGTGCCATCAGCGGGACACCGGGAGCCGGGGAGCTGTTTTTT
TRBV10-3	TRBD1	many	TRBJ1-1	CAIRDRDTEAFF	TGTGCCATCCGGGACAGGGACACTGAAGCTTTCTTT
TRBV3-1	NA	many	TRBJ1-5	CASSQGISNQPQHF	TGTGCCAGCAGCCAAGGGATTAGCAATCAGCCCCAGCATTTT
TRBV12-5	TRBD1	NA	TRBJ2-7	CAGQKTGSYEQYF	TGTGCTGGGCAAAAGACAGGGTCCTACGAGCAGTACTTC
TRBV30	NA	few	TRBJ1-1	CAWSVWAGSGVDTEAFF	TGTGCCTGGAGTGTATGGGCCGGCTCAGGGGTGGACACTGAAGCTTTCTTT
TRBV27	NA	NA	TRBJ2-5	CASSSLEGAETQYF	TGTGCCAGCAGTTCCCTGGAGGGAGCGGAGACCCAGTACTTC
TRBV6-1	TRBD1	many	TRBJ1-2	CASRTTGSYGYTF	TGTGCCAGCAGGACGACAGGGAGCTATGGCTACACCTTC
TRBV7-2	TRBD2	many	TRBJ2-7	CASSFPLAGAKYEQYF	TGTGCCAGCAGCTTCCCCTTAGCGGGAGCGAAGTACGAGCAGTACTTC
TRBV6-1	NA	NA	TRBJ2-2	CASIKRRTGELFF	TGTGCCAGCATTAAGAGGAGGACCGGGGAGCTGTTTTTT
TRBV9	NA	NA	TRBJ2-3	CASSAGVETDTQYF	TGTGCCAGCAGCGCGGGAGTGGAGACAGATACGCAGTATTTT
TRBV7-2	TRBD1	many	TRBJ1-3	CASSPGTAPGNTIYF	TGTGCCAGCAGCCCAGGGACAGCACCTGGAAACACCATATATTTT
TRBV28	TRBD1	few	TRBJ1-2	CASLQGYGYTF	TGTGCCAGCTTACAGGGGTATGGCTACACCTTC
TRBV5-1	TRBD1	many	TRBJ2-7	CASSLGQGSGEQYF	TGCGCCAGCAGCTTGGGACAGGGAAGTGGGGAGCAGTACTTC
TRBV19	TRBD1	NA	TRBJ2-7	CASSILPGQGSHEQYF	TGTGCCAGTAGTATCCTTCCGGGACAGGGGTCCCACGAGCAGTACTTC
TRBV9	TRBD1	many	TRBJ1-4	CASSPGTENEKLFF	TGTGCCAGCAGCCCCGGGACAGAAAATGAAAAACTGTTTTTT
TRBV7-3	NA	few	TRBJ2-7	CASSPQSHSYEQYF	TGTGCCAGCAGCCCTCAGTCCCACTCCTACGAGCAGTACTTC
TRBV28	TRBD2	many	TRBJ2-2	CASRVGGTNTGELFF	TGTGCCAGCAGGGTGGGGGGGACGAACACCGGGGAGCTGTTTTTT
TRBV2	NA	many	TRBJ2-5	CASSGTQWETQYF	TGTGCCAGCAGCGGGACCCAGTGGGAGACCCAGTACTTC
TRBV19	TRBD1	NA	TRBJ2-2	CASIGQGDTGELFF	TGTGCCAGTATCGGACAGGGAGACACCGGGGAGCTGTTTTTT
TRBV20-1	NA	NA	TRBJ2-7	CSARDMSGSGTYEQYF	TGCAGTGCTAGAGATATGTCCGGTAGCGGCACCTACGAGCAGTACTTC